These T cell receptor beta chains were read from a single sample in a study of OX40 agonist ivuxolimab in advanced cancers. TCRdb's copy holds only in-frame clones and misses some; the assay was immunoSEQ multiplex PCR. The table lists around 73,000 clones, 85% to 90% of them singletons, with 0.4% to 0.55% in the top ten. The specimen was CD4+ or CD8+ T cells sorted from blood, collected in a trial of the OX40 agonist ivuxolimab. These receptors were obtained from an adult with an advanced solid tumor such as melanoma, head and neck, liver or kidney cancer. CDR3s include the opening cysteine and the closing phenylalanine or tryptophan. A D gene is named only where the DNA matches it firmly. The size entry is marked missing in some rows and otherwise reads once, few, many or a size class.

clone size,D gene,CDR3 length,J gene,V gene,CDR3 DNA,CDR3 protein
once,NA,15,TRBJ2-5,TRBV9,TGTGCCAGCAGCGCGGATAAGGCCGGTGGGGAGACCCAGTACTTC,CASSADKAGGETQYF
NA,NA,16,TRBJ2-6,TRBV5-4,TGTGCCAGCAGCTTGGGACAGGCCTCTGGGGCCAACGTCCTGACTTTC,CASSLGQASGANVLTF
NA,NA,13,TRBJ1-2,TRBV6-1,TGTGCCAGCAGTGAAGGGGGGAACTATGGCTACACCTTC,CASSEGGNYGYTF
NA,TRBD1,15,TRBJ2-2,TRBV7-3,TGTGCCAGCAGCTTAGACAGGGGGCCAGGCGGGGAGCTGTTTTTT,CASSLDRGPGGELFF
NA,TRBD1,13,TRBJ2-1,TRBV6-1,TGTGCCAGCACAAGGACAGGGGTCAATGAGCAGTTCTTC,CASTRTGVNEQFF
NA,NA,14,TRBJ2-7,TRBV28,TGTGCCAGCAGTTTAGGTGGGAGCTCCTACGAGCAGTACTTC,CASSLGGSSYEQYF
NA,NA,14,TRBJ2-2,TRBV6-4,TGTGCCAGCAGTGGGGGGACCAACACCGGGGAGCTGTTTTTT,CASSGGTNTGELFF
NA,NA,16,TRBJ2-7,TRBV4-1,TGCGCCAGCAGCCGAGGACTCAGGGAAGGGACTTACGAGCAGTACTTC,CASSRGLREGTYEQYF
NA,NA,14,TRBJ2-7,TRBV19,TGTGCCAGTAGTCGGGACCCGAGCTCCTACGAGCAGTACTTC,CASSRDPSSYEQYF
NA,NA,14,TRBJ2-7,TRBV10-3,TGTGCCATCAGTGGTGACAGAAGCTCCTACGAGCAGTACTTC,CAISGDRSSYEQYF
NA,NA,16,TRBJ1-2,TRBV19,TGTGCCAGTAGTTTGTATGGCCTTGGGCGAGGCTATGGCTACACCTTC,CASSLYGLGRGYGYTF
NA,NA,12,TRBJ1-3,TRBV19,TGTGCCAGTAGAGCAGTCGGAAACACCATATATTTT,CASRAVGNTIYF
NA,NA,13,TRBJ2-3,TRBV25-1,TGTGCCAGCAGTGAATCGGGCACAGATACGCAGTATTTT,CASSESGTDTQYF
few,NA,14,TRBJ1-5,TRBV7-9,TGTGCCAGCAGCTTGGGTACTGGGGATCAGCCCCAGCATTTT,CASSLGTGDQPQHF
NA,TRBD1,13,TRBJ1-2,TRBV5-1,TGCGCCAGCAGCTTGACAGGGGGCGCGGGCTACACCTTC,CASSLTGGAGYTF
once,NA,15,TRBJ2-1,TRBV5-1,TGCGCCAGCAGCTTGTATCCGAATAAGGGCCTTGAGCAGTTCTTC,CASSLYPNKGLEQFF
NA,NA,14,TRBJ2-1,TRBV19,TGTGCCAGTAGTATGGCTAGCCCGGTTGGTGAGCAGTTCTTC,CASSMASPVGEQFF
NA,TRBD2,15,TRBJ2-7,TRBV5-1,TGCGCCAGCAGCTTGCTGGGACTAGGGGCCTACGAGCAGTACTTC,CASSLLGLGAYEQYF
NA,NA,14,TRBJ2-3,TRBV4-2,TGTGCCAGCAGCCAAGATTTGAGTCCGAGGGCGCAGTATTTT,CASSQDLSPRAQYF
NA,NA,16,TRBJ2-1,TRBV25-1,TGTGCCAGCAGTGAAGTTGATAGCGGCTCCTACAATGAGCAGTTCTTC,CASSEVDSGSYNEQFF
NA,NA,16,TRBJ1-3,TRBV14,TGTGCCAGCAGCCAAGATGTACAGGGTACTGGAAACACCATATATTTT,CASSQDVQGTGNTIYF
NA,TRBD1,18,TRBJ1-1,TRBV5-1,TGCGCCAGCAGCTTGGGCGACAGGGGCCCTCTGCAGGGCACTGAAGCTTTCTTT,CASSLGDRGPLQGTEAFF
once,NA,15,TRBJ1-2,TRBV2,TGTGCCAGCAGTCTCTTGACAGGATTACGGGGAGGCTACACCTTC,CASSLLTGLRGGYTF
once,NA,14,TRBJ2-7,TRBV2,TGTGCCAGCAGTGAAGGGGCGGTAGTATACGAGCAGTACTTC,CASSEGAVVYEQYF
NA,NA,11,TRBJ2-7,TRBV2,TGTGCCAGCAGTGAGGTCCTCGAGCAGTACTTC,CASSEVLEQYF
NA,NA,13,TRBJ2-5,TRBV28,TGTGCCAGCACGGAAGGGCTCCGGGAGACCCAGTACTTC,CASTEGLRETQYF
NA,NA,15,TRBJ2-3,TRBV5-1,TGCGCCAGCAGCTTGAGCTACAGACGTACAGATACGCAGTATTTT,CASSLSYRRTDTQYF
NA,TRBD1,13,TRBJ2-7,TRBV5-1,TGCGCCAGCAGCCTTGACAGGGGGTACGAGCAGTACTTC,CASSLDRGYEQYF
NA,NA,14,TRBJ1-5,TRBV6-6,TGTGCCAGCAGGAGAAGGGGTTTGGATCAGCCCCAGCATTTT,CASRRRGLDQPQHF
few,NA,11,TRBJ2-3,TRBV10-2,TGCGCCAGCAGTGAGTTAGATACGCAGTATTTT,CASSELDTQYF
NA,NA,15,TRBJ1-5,TRBV7-8,TGTGCCAGCAGCTTAGTGTCGGGACCCGGGCAGCCCCAGCATTTT,CASSLVSGPGQPQHF
NA,NA,15,TRBJ2-1,TRBV7-3,TGTGCCAGCAGCCCCACAGCGGCCCCATACAATGAGCAGTTCTTC,CASSPTAAPYNEQFF
NA,NA,13,TRBJ2-5,TRBV30,TGTGCCTGGAGTGTACGGGACACGGGGACCCAGTACTTC,CAWSVRDTGTQYF
NA,NA,14,TRBJ2-5,TRBV7-9,TGTGCCAGCAGCTTAGCGATGGGGGTAGAGACCCAGTACTTC,CASSLAMGVETQYF
NA,TRBD1,14,TRBJ1-2,TRBV4-1,TGCGCCAGCAGCCAAGGAGGGGGCGACTATGGCTACACCTTC,CASSQGGGDYGYTF
NA,NA,15,TRBJ2-7,TRBV19,TGTGCCAGTAGTTATACCGGGACACACCCCTACGAGCAGTACTTC,CASSYTGTHPYEQYF
few,TRBD1,13,TRBJ1-1,TRBV4-2,TGTGCCAGCAGCCCCACAGGGGTGACTGAAGCTTTCTTT,CASSPTGVTEAFF
NA,TRBD1,12,TRBJ2-3,TRBV9,TGTGCCAGCAGCGACCCTGGACAGGCGCAGTATTTT,CASSDPGQAQYF
NA,NA,19,TRBJ2-2,TRBV4-2,TGTGCCAGCAGCCAAGATCCGGCTAGCACTTCAGGGAACACCGGGGAGCTGTTTTTT,CASSQDPASTSGNTGELFF
NA,TRBD1,16,TRBJ2-1,TRBV7-8,TGTGCCAGCAGCTTAGGGACAGGGGGTATCGGGAATGAGCAGTTCTTC,CASSLGTGGIGNEQFF
NA,NA,16,TRBJ2-3,TRBV2,TGTGCCAGCAGGCAGACTCGGAGGGCCGGCACAGATACGCAGTATTTT,CASRQTRRAGTDTQYF
NA,TRBD1,16,TRBJ1-3,TRBV7-2,TGTGCCAGCAGCTTATGGAAGGGGGCCGGTGGAAACACCATATATTTT,CASSLWKGAGGNTIYF
NA,NA,12,TRBJ1-2,TRBV28,TGTGCCAGCAGCCTCGCCCCGCGGGGCTACACCTTC,CASSLAPRGYTF
NA,NA,16,TRBJ2-1,TRBV5-1,TGCGCCAGCAGCTTGGCCGGTTTAAGCTCCTACAATGAGCAGTTCTTC,CASSLAGLSSYNEQFF
NA,NA,11,TRBJ1-1,TRBV28,TGTGCCAGCAGCCTATACACTGAAGCTTTCTTT,CASSLYTEAFF
few,NA,14,TRBJ2-7,TRBV29-1,TGCAGCGTTCCGCACAAAATTTGGTCCTACGAGCAGTACTTC,CSVPHKIWSYEQYF
NA,NA,14,TRBJ2-5,TRBV9,TGTGCCAGCAGCGGTACAGGGATCCAAGAGACCCAGTACTTC,CASSGTGIQETQYF
NA,NA,13,TRBJ2-2,TRBV10-1,TGCGCCAGCAGTGAGGTTAACACCGGGGAGCTGTTTTTT,CASSEVNTGELFF
NA,NA,13,TRBJ2-3,TRBV5-6,TGTGCCAGCAGCACCGGAAGCACAGATACGCAGTATTTT,CASSTGSTDTQYF
NA,TRBD1,14,TRBJ1-2,TRBV7-3,TGTGCCAGCAGCAGGACAGGGGGCTCGGAAGGCTACACCTTC,CASSRTGGSEGYTF
NA,TRBD1,14,TRBJ2-3,TRBV23-1,TGCCCATCGTCGTCCGGACAGGGGCAAGATACGCAGTATTTT,CPSSSGQGQDTQYF
NA,NA,15,TRBJ2-2,TRBV5-1,TGCGCCAGCAGCTTGGAGGCCCTTCGGACCGGGGAGCTGTTTTTT,CASSLEALRTGELFF
NA,NA,14,TRBJ2-5,TRBV4-1,TGCGCCAGCAGCCCGAGCATTACAAAAGAGACCCAGTACTTC,CASSPSITKETQYF
NA,TRBD2,20,TRBJ2-1,TRBV27,TGTGCCAGCAGTTTTTTGTCTGCCGGGACTAGCGGGAGGACGGGGAATGAGCAGTTCTTC,CASSFLSAGTSGRTGNEQFF
NA,NA,14,TRBJ1-1,TRBV6-6,TGTGCCAGCAGTTACGGCACAATGAACACTGAAGCTTTCTTT,CASSYGTMNTEAFF
NA,TRBD1,14,TRBJ2-1,TRBV28,TGTGCCAGCAGTTCGACAACCAGGACAGGGGCGCAGTTCTTC,CASSSTTRTGAQFF
NA,NA,16,TRBJ2-1,TRBV5-4,TGTGCCAGCAGCTTGGCCCCACTGGCCGGGTTAAATGAGCAGTTCTTC,CASSLAPLAGLNEQFF
NA,TRBD1,14,TRBJ1-1,TRBV5-6,TGTGCCAGCAGCTGGGGACAGGGGGACACTGAAGCTTTCTTT,CASSWGQGDTEAFF